These 26 T cell receptor beta chains came from one sample sequenced in a study of blood T cell repertoires in COVID-19. Only in-frame clones appear in the TCRdb table, and some are missing; sequencing was by immunoSEQ multiplex PCR. The sample contains under 350,000 clones, roughly nine tenths of which appear only once. Sequencing was performed on PBMCs or T cells enriched from blood (not recorded which). These receptors were taken from a man aged 55 to 70 who had recovered from COVID-19.

CDR3 DNA sequence: TGTGCCAGCAGCCACAGGGGGAGCACAGATACGCAGTATTTT. Amino acid sequence: CASSHRGSTDTQYF. The V call is TRBV7-3, the J call TRBJ2-3; 8 nucleotides line up with TRBD1. This CDR3 region has 14 residues. With V trimmed by 5 bases and J by 0 bases, 1 base remained unmatched. In germline, CDR1 is SGHTA, CDR2 FQGTGA.

The chain is built from TRBV21-1 and TRBJ2-3; the D segment call TRBD2 is taken from the table without a DNA check. TRBV21-1 is tagged as a pseudogene. The CDR3 is made up of 16 amino acids. CDR3 sequence (DNA): TGTGCCAGCAGCAAAGCGGAGGGTGAGGTCACAGATACGCAGTATTTT. Translating gives CASSKAEGEVTDTQYF.

The chain joins TRBV7-3 to TRBJ2-3, with a tentative D call TRBD2 (7 bases). This CDR3 region has 14 residues. With 4 bases removed from V and 5 bases from J, the gap between germline ends came to 13 bases. Germline CDR1 is SGHTA and CDR2 is FQGTGA. CDR3 region: CASSSNREGDTQYF. The CDR3 nucleotides read TGTGCCAGCAGCTCAAACAGGGAGGGAGATACGCAGTATTTT.

CDR3 sequence reads: CASSPSDSNQPQHF. CDR3 bases: TGTGCCAGCAGCCCCTCGGACAGTAATCAGCCCCAGCATTTT. The J gene is TRBJ1-5, the V gene TRBV6-5; TRBD1 might be the D (6 bases). The V and J ends lost 6 bases and 4 bases respectively, with 13 bases between them. The CDR3 has 14 residues. Looked up from germline, CDR1 is MNHEY and CDR2 is SVGAGI.

This clone was observed a single time. V is TRBV6-2 or TRBV6-3 and J is TRBJ1-1; 12 nucleotides align to TRBD1. Germline lookup yields CDR1 MNHEY and CDR2 SVGEGT. The CDR3 sequence is 18 residues long. V shed 5 bases and J 0 bases; nucleotides not matched to a gene: 10. The CDR3 DNA sequence: TGTGCCAGCAGTCCAACCCGGGACAGGGGGCTGTTGAACACTGAAGCTTTCTTT. As protein: CASSPTRDRGLLNTEAFF.

The rearrangement joins TRBV28 to TRBJ1-5; D ambiguous. The CDR3 is 14 residues long. V was cut by 3 bases and J by 2 bases, with 8 bases left in between. CDR1 is MDHEN and CDR2 is SYDVKM in the germline V gene. CDR3 in DNA: TGTGCCAGCAGTTTGGTCGGGGGCAATCAGCCCCAGCATTTT. It yields the protein CASSLVGGNQPQHF.

The V gene is TRBV27, the J gene TRBJ1-2; D is undetermined. Trimming left V 0 bases short and J 8 bases short, with 13 bases between. Germline values: CDR1 MNHEY, CDR2 SMNVEV (reference sequence). This CDR3 is 14 amino acids long. CDR3 in amino acids: CASSLSPGSLGYTF. In DNA form, the CDR3 reads TGTGCCAGCAGTTTATCCCCCGGGTCATTGGGCTACACCTTC.

The rearrangement joins TRBV7-2 to TRBJ2-7, with 7 bases aligning to TRBD2. The trim removed 4 bases at V and 10 bases at J, leaving 10 bases unmatched. This CDR3 is 13 amino acids long. Germline CDR1 is SGHTA and CDR2 is FQGNSA. Here the CDR3 reads CASSSTQAGEQYF. CDR3 coding DNA: TGTGCCAGCAGCTCAACCCAGGCGGGGGAACAGTACTTC.

J is TRBJ1-2 and V is TRBV5-6; maybe TRBD1 (6 bases). This CDR3 is 16 amino acids long. The germline gives CDR1 SGHDT, CDR2 YYEEEE. Trimming stripped 2 bases from V and 6 bases from J, with 20 bases between. The CDR3 spells CASSFIGGGGPDGYTF. The DNA of the CDR3 is TGTGCCAGCAGCTTTATCGGTGGCGGGGGCCCGGATGGCTACACCTTC.

V gene TRBV3-1 (or the pseudogene TRBV3-2) combines with J gene TRBJ2-4; the D is unclear. Germline assignment: CDR1 LGHDT and CDR2 YNNKEL (reference sequence). The CDR3 has 16 residues. Trimming took off 0 bases at V and 0 bases at J, with 9 bases between the two ends. The CDR3 DNA follows: TGTGCCAGCAGCCAAGATTTGTCGTTAGCCAAAAACATTCAGTACTTC. It is translated as CASSQDLSLAKNIQYF.

CDR3 residues: CAWGGTGELFF. The CDR3 DNA sequence: TGTGCCTGGGGCGGTACCGGGGAGCTGTTTTTT. The V gene is TRBV30, the J gene TRBJ2-2, with unresolved D. CDR3 size: 11 residues. Looked up from germline, CDR1 is GTSNPN and CDR2 is SVGIG (reference sequence). V was cut by 5 bases and J by 5 bases, with 6 bases left in between.

The chain carries TRBV7-9 and TRBJ2-7; 7 bases are a match to TRBD2. The trim removed 3 bases at V and 7 bases at J, leaving 15 bases unmatched. The CDR3 sequence is 16 residues long. Germline V gene sequence: CDR1 SEHNR, CDR2 FQNEAQ (reference sequence). As DNA, the CDR3 is TGTGCCAGCAGCTTGGACACCGGGAGGCCCCTGGCAGAGCAGTACTTC. This translates into CASSLDTGRPLAEQYF.

The rearrangement joins TRBV18 to TRBJ1-1; D gene uncertain. CDR3 size: 14 residues. The V and J ends lost 4 bases and 2 bases respectively, with 11 bases between them. Germline loops: CDR1 KGHSH, CDR2 LQKENI. The CDR3, as DNA: TGTGCCAGCTCACTAACGGGATACAACACTGAAGCTTTCTTT. Amino acid sequence: CASSLTGYNTEAFF.

The chain has TRBV11-3 and TRBJ1-2; unclear D gene. This CDR3 contains 13 residues. V shed 8 bases and J shed 3 bases, with 13 bases lying between them. The germline CDR1 and CDR2 sequences are SGHNT and YENEEA. CDR3 nucleotide sequence: TGTGCCAGCCAGGTCGGAGGGTACTATGGCTACACCTTC. This sequence encodes CASQVGGYYGYTF. Full variable domain (missing parts from reference TRBV11-3 and TRBJ1-2): EAGVVQSPRYKIIEKKQPVAFWCNPISGHNTLYWYLQNLGQGPELLIRYENEEAVDDSQLPKDRFSAERLKGVDSTLKIQPAELGDSAVYLCASQVGGYYGYTFGSGTRLTVV.

This clone was seen a few times. The junction departs from the called germline gene at one end, perhaps through a read error. The chain carries TRBV7-9 and TRBJ1-1; D may be TRBD1 (5 bases). CDR3 length equals 15 residues. Germline-derived CDR1 and CDR2 are SEHNR and FQNEAQ (reference sequence). The CDR3 coding sequence is TGTGCCAGCAGCCGCCACGGACATGAATCCGGAAACTCCCACTTT. This sequence encodes CASSRHGHESGNSHF.

This chain joins TRBV2 and TRBJ2-1; D not certain. With 9 bases removed from V and 5 bases from J, the gap between germline ends came to 14 bases. This CDR3 spans 13 amino acids. CDR1 is SNHLY and CDR2 is FYNNEI in the germline V gene. For the CDR3, the DNA is TGTGCCAGGTTCCCAGTCGCAAACAATGAGCAGTTCTTC. The encoded protein is CARFPVANNEQFF.

V usage is TRBV6-5 and J usage is TRBJ1-1; TRBD1 aligns across 7 bases. Trimming took 6 bases from V and 2 from J; bases not matched to a gene: 9. CDR1 is MNHEY and CDR2 is SVGAGI in the germline V gene. The CDR3 runs to 15 residues. The CDR3 loop reads CASRTSGTVNTEAFF. In nucleotides, the CDR3 is TGTGCCAGCAGAACCAGTGGGACAGTAAACACTGAAGCTTTCTTT.

Here the CDR3 reads CASSMAGTGFTEQYF. For the CDR3, the DNA is TGTGCCAGTAGTATGGCCGGGACAGGGTTTACCGAGCAGTACTTC. The chain couples TRBV19 to TRBJ2-7; 9 bases align to TRBD1. V lost 3 bases and J lost 6; bases outside the gene matches: 9. Germline values: CDR1 LNHDA, CDR2 SQIVND (reference sequence). The CDR3 contains 15 residues.

The J gene is TRBJ1-1, the V gene TRBV4-1; the match to TRBD1 covers 7 bases. Per the germline V gene, CDR1 is MGHRA and CDR2 is YSYEKL. This CDR3 contains 18 residues. The junction had 17 bases not matched to a gene; V was cut back by 2 bases and J by 5 bases. This chain's CDR3 is CASSQPTSGTVLGTEAFF. DNA for the CDR3: TGCGCCAGCAGCCAACCCACCTCAGGGACAGTCCTCGGAACTGAAGCTTTCTTT.

The chain recombines TRBV27 with TRBJ2-7, with TRBD2 as a possible D gene (6 bases). Trimming took 2 bases from V and 6 from J, leaving 11 bases between them. The CDR3 has 13 amino acids. The germline gives CDR1 MNHEY, CDR2 SMNVEV (reference sequence). CDR3 DNA sequence: TGTGCCAGCAGTTTAAGACTAGGACCCGAGCAGTACTTC. Translation: CASSLRLGPEQYF.

This chain uses TRBV6-5 with TRBJ1-6; TRBD1 matches 7 bases. Looked up from germline, CDR1 is MNHEY and CDR2 is SVGAGI. The length of the CDR3 is 13 residues. The V and J ends lost 3 bases and 14 bases, in that order; junction bases with no gene match: 7. The CDR3 nucleotides read TGTGCCAGCAGTTATTCAGACAGGGATACCCTCCACTTT. Translating it yields CASSYSDRDTLHF.

The rearrangement joins TRBV6-1 to TRBJ2-7; a weak D match, TRBD2 (6 bases). The CDR3 loop spans 14 amino acids. Trimming pared 6 bases from V and 3 bases from J, leaving 15 bases between. Germline V gene lookup returns CDR1 MNHNS and CDR2 SASEGT. DNA of the CDR3: TGTGCCAGCAGGGGCGGGACCGCGATCTACGAGCAGTACTTC. Amino acid sequence: CASRGGTAIYEQYF.

The chain links TRBV6-2 or TRBV6-3 to TRBJ2-2; 9 nucleotides align to TRBD1. The CDR3 contains 16 residues. With V trimmed by 3 bases and J by 9 bases, 11 bases remained unmatched. Germline CDR1 and CDR2: MNHEY and SVGEGT. In DNA form, the CDR3 reads TGTGCCAGCAGTTATCCGGGACAGGGTCTAAGGCGGGAGCTGTTTTTT. Translation gives CASSYPGQGLRRELFF.

The genes are TRBV6-1 and TRBJ2-5; D gene ambiguous. V lost 1 base and J 14 bases, leaving 20 bases between the germline ends. Germline CDR1 and CDR2: MNHNS and SASEGT. The CDR3 length is 14 residues. The CDR3 protein is CASSEGSNGNRVYF. In DNA, the CDR3 is TGTGCCAGCAGTGAAGGAAGTAATGGCAACCGGGTCTACTTC.

This chain uses TRBV27 with TRBJ1-6, with TRBD1 matching 8 bases. The V and J ends lost 6 bases and 8 bases, in that order; junction bases with no gene match: 15. This CDR3 has 17 residues. Germline assignment: CDR1 MNHEY and CDR2 SMNVEV (reference sequence). CDR3 sequence reads: CASSTYGTGGPDSPLHF. Written as DNA, the CDR3 is TGTGCCAGCAGCACCTATGGGACAGGAGGACCGGATTCACCCCTCCACTTT.

This rearrangement joins TRBV2 to TRBJ1-1; D ambiguous. The length of the CDR3 is 12 residues. Trimming shortened V by 4 bases and J by 4 bases, and 7 bases separated the two germline ends. Germline V gene sequence: CDR1 SNHLY, CDR2 FYNNEI. The CDR3 DNA reads TGTGCCAGCAGTGCGGGGATCACTGAAGCTTTCTTT. The encoded protein is CASSAGITEAFF.